The rows below give T cell receptor beta chains drawn from one sample of a study of shared clonotypes between healthy human individuals. Only in-frame clones appear in the TCRdb table, and some are missing; sequencing was by immunoSEQ multiplex PCR. The sample lists millions of clones; under 95% were seen once. Sequencing was performed on naive CD8+ T cells from PBMCs. The receptors shown here come from a man aged 18 to 30 in good health. Some clones in this sample may be carry-over from other donors' samples. The CDR3 runs from the conserved cysteine through the conserved F or W. Each record gives: D gene, J gene, clone size, V gene, CDR3 DNA, CDR3 protein. The D gene is left open where the match is weak. Size values are once, few and many counts, or a class for expanded clones, and some rows have none.

D: TRBD2
J: TRBJ2-3
size: .
V: TRBV9
DNA: TGTGCCAGCAGCCTAGAAGGGCGGGGGACAGATACGCAGTATTTT
CDR3: CASSLEGRGTDTQYF

D: .
J: TRBJ2-7
size: .
V: TRBV27
DNA: TGTGCCAGCAGTTACGGGGGGCGGCTAGTAGACGAGCAGTACTTC
CDR3: CASSYGGRLVDEQYF

D: .
J: TRBJ2-1
size: .
V: TRBV7-8
DNA: TGTGCCAGCAGCCCGCCCGAAAGACAGTACTACAATGAGCAGTTCTTC
CDR3: CASSPPERQYYNEQFF

D: .
J: TRBJ1-2
size: .
V: TRBV27
DNA: TGTGCCAGCAGTTTATCGGTGTTGGATGGCTACACCTTC
CDR3: CASSLSVLDGYTF

D: .
J: TRBJ2-1
size: .
V: TRBV10-2
DNA: TGCGCCAGCAGACCTAGCGTACGTCTCTACAATGAGCAGTTCTTC
CDR3: CASRPSVRLYNEQFF

D: TRBD1
J: TRBJ2-2
size: .
V: TRBV4-1
DNA: TGCGCCAGCAGCCGCTTGACAGGGGAACGAGGGGAGCTGTTTTTT
CDR3: CASSRLTGERGELFF

D: TRBD2
J: TRBJ2-7
size: .
V: TRBV4-3
DNA: TGCGCCAGCAGCCACCGAGCGGGAATCTCCTACGAGCAGTACTTC
CDR3: CASSHRAGISYEQYF

D: TRBD2
J: TRBJ2-7
size: .
V: TRBV4-1
DNA: TGCGCCAGCAGCCAAGATAGACTAGCGGTTGGAAGCGAGCAGTACTTC
CDR3: CASSQDRLAVGSEQYF

D: .
J: TRBJ2-7
size: .
V: TRBV27
DNA: TGTGCCAGCAGTTCCTGGGACTCGGATGAATACGAGCAGTACTTC
CDR3: CASSSWDSDEYEQYF

D: TRBD1
J: TRBJ2-7
size: .
V: TRBV7-2
DNA: TGTGCCAGCAGCTGGGGACAGGGGGCCTACGAGCAGTACTTC
CDR3: CASSWGQGAYEQYF

D: TRBD1
J: TRBJ2-3
size: .
V: TRBV27
DNA: TGTGCCAGCAGTTGGACAGGGGCAACTCTAGACACAGATACGCAGTATTTT
CDR3: CASSWTGATLDTDTQYF

D: TRBD1
J: TRBJ2-5
size: .
V: TRBV5-4
DNA: TGTGCCAGCAGCTTGGTTGGGACAGGTCGCCAAGAGACCCAGTACTTC
CDR3: CASSLVGTGRQETQYF

D: TRBD1
J: TRBJ1-5
size: .
V: TRBV28
DNA: TGTGCCAGCAGTTTACCACCGACAGGGGGCAGGAGTAGCAATCAGCCCCAGCATTTT
CDR3: CASSLPPTGGRSSNQPQHF

D: TRBD1
J: TRBJ1-1
size: .
V: TRBV28
DNA: TGTGCCAGCAGTTTGAAAGTCTTTGGGACAGGGACCGAAGCTTTCTTT
CDR3: CASSLKVFGTGTEAFF

D: .
J: TRBJ1-1
size: few
V: TRBV19
DNA: TGTGCCAGTAGTATAATGGGGGGCAACACTGAAGCTTTCTTT
CDR3: CASSIMGGNTEAFF

D: TRBD2
J: TRBJ2-3
size: .
V: TRBV7-9
DNA: TGTGGACTAGAGGCGGGAGGGCCGGATACGCAGTATTTT
CDR3: CGLEAGGPDTQYF

D: TRBD1
J: TRBJ1-1
size: .
V: TRBV19
DNA: TGTGCCAGTACCCTCTTATCCGGGACAGGGGTAAGAGCTTTCTTT
CDR3: CASTLLSGTGVRAFF

D: .
J: TRBJ2-1
size: once
V: TRBV19
DNA: TGTGCCAGTAGTTACCCCACGCTGGATGAGCAGTTCTTC
CDR3: CASSYPTLDEQFF

D: .
J: TRBJ1-1
size: .
V: TRBV28
DNA: TGTGCCAGCAGTTTCCAGGGAGGGGAAACTGAAGCTTTCTTT
CDR3: CASSFQGGETEAFF

D: TRBD1
J: TRBJ2-7
size: .
V: TRBV14
DNA: TGTGCCAGCAGCCAAGCCCCAACCGGGACAGCTACATACGAGCAGTACTTC
CDR3: CASSQAPTGTATYEQYF

D: .
J: TRBJ1-1
size: .
V: TRBV28
DNA: TGTGCCAGCAGTTTACATCCTAGAGGCACTGAAGCTTTCTTT
CDR3: CASSLHPRGTEAFF

D: .
J: TRBJ2-1
size: .
V: TRBV5-1
DNA: TGCGCCAGCAGCGGGATGGGACACCCCACAAGGGATGAGCAGTTCTTC
CDR3: CASSGMGHPTRDEQFF

D: .
J: TRBJ1-1
size: .
V: TRBV2
DNA: TGTGCCAGCAGTGACCACATTGCGCCAGGAGACATGAACACTGAAGCTTTCTTT
CDR3: CASSDHIAPGDMNTEAFF